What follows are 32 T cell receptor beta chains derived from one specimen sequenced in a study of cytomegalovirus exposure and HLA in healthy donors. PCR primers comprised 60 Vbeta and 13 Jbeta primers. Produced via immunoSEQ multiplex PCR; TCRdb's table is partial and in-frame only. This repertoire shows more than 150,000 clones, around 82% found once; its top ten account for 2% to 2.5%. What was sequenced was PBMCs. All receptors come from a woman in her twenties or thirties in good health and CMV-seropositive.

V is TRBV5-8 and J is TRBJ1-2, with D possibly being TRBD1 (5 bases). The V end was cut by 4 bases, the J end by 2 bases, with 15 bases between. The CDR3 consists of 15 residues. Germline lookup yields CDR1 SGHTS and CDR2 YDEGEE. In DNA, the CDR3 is TGTGCCAGCAGCCTTTTGGAGGGACGGAACTATGGCTACACCTTC. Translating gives CASSLLEGRNYGYTF.

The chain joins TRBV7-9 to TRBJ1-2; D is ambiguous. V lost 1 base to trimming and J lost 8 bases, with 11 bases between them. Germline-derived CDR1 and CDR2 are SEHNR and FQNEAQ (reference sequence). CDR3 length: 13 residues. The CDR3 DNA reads TGTGCCAGCAGCTTAGATCTCCCCCGGGGCTACACCTTC. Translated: CASSLDLPRGYTF.

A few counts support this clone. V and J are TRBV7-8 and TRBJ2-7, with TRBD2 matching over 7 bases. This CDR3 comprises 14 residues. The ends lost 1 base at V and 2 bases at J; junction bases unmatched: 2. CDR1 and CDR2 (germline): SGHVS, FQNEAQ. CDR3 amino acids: CASSLGGGTYEQYF. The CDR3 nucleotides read TGTGCCAGCAGCTTAGGGGGGGGGACCTACGAGCAGTACTTC.

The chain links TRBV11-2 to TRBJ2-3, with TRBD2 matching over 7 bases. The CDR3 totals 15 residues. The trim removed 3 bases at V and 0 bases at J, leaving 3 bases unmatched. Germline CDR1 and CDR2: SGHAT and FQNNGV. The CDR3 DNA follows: TGTGCCAGCAGCTTCCAAGCGGGAAGCACAGATACGCAGTATTTT. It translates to CASSFQAGSTDTQYF.

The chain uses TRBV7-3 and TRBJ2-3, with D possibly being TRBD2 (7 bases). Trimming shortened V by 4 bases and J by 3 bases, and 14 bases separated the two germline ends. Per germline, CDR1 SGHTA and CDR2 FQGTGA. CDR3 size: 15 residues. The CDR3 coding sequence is TGTGCCAGCAGCTCAGGGGCGGGGGCGACAGATACGCAGTATTTT. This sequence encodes CASSSGAGATDTQYF.

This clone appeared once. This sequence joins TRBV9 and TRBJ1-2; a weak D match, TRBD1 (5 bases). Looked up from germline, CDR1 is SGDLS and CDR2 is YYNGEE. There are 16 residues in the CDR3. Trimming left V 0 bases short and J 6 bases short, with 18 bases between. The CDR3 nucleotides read TGTGCCAGCAGCGTAGATCCTCCCAGGGAGGAGAATGGCTACACCTTC. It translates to CASSVDPPREENGYTF.

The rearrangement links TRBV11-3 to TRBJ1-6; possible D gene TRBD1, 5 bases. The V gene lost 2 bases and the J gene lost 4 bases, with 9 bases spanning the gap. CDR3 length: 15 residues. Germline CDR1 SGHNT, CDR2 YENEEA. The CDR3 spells CASSLTTEYNSPLHF. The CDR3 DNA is TGTGCCAGCAGCTTAACGACAGAGTATAATTCACCCCTCCACTTT.

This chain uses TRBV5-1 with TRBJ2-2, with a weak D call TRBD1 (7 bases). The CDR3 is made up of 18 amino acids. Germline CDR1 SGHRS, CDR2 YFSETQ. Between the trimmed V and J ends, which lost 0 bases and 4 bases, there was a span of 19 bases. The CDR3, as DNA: TGCGCCAGCAGCTTGGCCGGGTTCCGGGGGACAGCCACCGGGGAGCTGTTTTTT. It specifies CASSLAGFRGTATGELFF. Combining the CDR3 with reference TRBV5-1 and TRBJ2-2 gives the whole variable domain KAGVTQTPRYLIKTRGQQVTLSCSPISGHRSVSWYQQTPGQGLQFLFEYFSETQRNKGNFPGRFSGRQFSNSRSEMNVSTLELGDSALYLCASSLAGFRGTATGELFFGEGSRLTVL.

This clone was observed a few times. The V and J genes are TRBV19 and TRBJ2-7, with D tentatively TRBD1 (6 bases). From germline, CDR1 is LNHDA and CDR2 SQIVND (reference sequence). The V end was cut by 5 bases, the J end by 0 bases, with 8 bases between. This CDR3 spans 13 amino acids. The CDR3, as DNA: TGTGCCAGTAGTTGGACAGCCTCCTACGAGCAGTACTTC. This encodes CASSWTASYEQYF.

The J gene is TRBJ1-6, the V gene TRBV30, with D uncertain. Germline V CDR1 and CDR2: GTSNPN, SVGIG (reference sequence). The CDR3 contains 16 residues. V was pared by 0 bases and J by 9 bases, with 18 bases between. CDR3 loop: CAWSVSPGRRGSPLHF. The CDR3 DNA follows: TGTGCCTGGAGTGTGAGCCCCGGGCGACGGGGTTCACCCCTCCACTTT.

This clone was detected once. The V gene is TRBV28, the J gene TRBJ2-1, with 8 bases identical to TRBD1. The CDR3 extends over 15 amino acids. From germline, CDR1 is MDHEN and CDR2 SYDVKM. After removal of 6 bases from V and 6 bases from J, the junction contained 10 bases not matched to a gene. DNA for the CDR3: TGTGCCAGCAGCCGAAGGACAGGGTTGGGCAATGAGCAGTTCTTC. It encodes CASSRRTGLGNEQFF.

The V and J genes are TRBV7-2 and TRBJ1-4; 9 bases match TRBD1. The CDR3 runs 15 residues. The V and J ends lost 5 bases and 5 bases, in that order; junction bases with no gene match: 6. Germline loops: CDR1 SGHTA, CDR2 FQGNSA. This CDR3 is CASSRSGTGNEKLFF. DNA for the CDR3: TGTGCCAGCAGCCGATCCGGGACAGGGAATGAAAAACTGTTTTTT.

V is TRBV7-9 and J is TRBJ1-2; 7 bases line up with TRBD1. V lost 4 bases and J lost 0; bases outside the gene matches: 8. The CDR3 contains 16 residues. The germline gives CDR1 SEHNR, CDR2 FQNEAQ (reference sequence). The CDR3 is CASSSTPGTANYGYTF. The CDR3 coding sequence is TGTGCCAGCAGCTCAACGCCAGGGACAGCTAACTATGGCTACACCTTC. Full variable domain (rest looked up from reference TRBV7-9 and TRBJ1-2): DTGVSQNPRHKITKRGQNVTFRCDPISEHNRLYWYRQTLGQGPEFLTYFQNEAQLEKSRLLSDRFSAERPKGSFSTLEIQRTEQGDSAMYLCASSSTPGTANYGYTFGSGTRLTVV.

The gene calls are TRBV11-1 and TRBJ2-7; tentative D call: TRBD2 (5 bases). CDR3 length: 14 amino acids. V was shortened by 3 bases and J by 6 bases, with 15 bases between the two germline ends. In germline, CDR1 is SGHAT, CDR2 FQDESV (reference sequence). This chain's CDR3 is CASSLEAKASEQYF. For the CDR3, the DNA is TGTGCCAGCAGCTTGGAGGCGAAAGCCTCCGAGCAGTACTTC.

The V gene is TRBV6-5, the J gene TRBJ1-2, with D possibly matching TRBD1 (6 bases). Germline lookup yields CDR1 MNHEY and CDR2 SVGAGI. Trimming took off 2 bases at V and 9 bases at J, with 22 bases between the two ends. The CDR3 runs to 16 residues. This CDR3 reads CASSYTHTTGEMSYTF. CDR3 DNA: TGTGCCAGCAGTTACACTCACACGACAGGCGAGATGAGCTACACCTTC.

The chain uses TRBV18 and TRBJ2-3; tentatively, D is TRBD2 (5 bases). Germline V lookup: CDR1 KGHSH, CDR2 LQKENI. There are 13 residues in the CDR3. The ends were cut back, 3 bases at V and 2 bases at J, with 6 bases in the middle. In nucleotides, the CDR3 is TGTGCCAGCTCACCTCGGGACACAGATACGCAGTATTTT. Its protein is CASSPRDTDTQYF.

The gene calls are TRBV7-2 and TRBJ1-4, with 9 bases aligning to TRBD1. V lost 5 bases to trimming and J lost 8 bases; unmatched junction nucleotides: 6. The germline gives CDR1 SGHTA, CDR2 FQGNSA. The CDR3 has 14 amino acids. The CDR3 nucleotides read TGTGCCAGCAGCACCGGGACAGGGTGGGAAAAACTGTTTTTT. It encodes CASSTGTGWEKLFF.

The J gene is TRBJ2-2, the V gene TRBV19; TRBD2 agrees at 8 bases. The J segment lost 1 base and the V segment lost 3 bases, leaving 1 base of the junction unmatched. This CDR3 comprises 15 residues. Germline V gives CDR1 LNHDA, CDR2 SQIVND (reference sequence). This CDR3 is CASSIRGGNTGELFF. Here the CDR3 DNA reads TGTGCCAGTAGTATCCGGGGGGGGAACACCGGGGAGCTGTTTTTT.

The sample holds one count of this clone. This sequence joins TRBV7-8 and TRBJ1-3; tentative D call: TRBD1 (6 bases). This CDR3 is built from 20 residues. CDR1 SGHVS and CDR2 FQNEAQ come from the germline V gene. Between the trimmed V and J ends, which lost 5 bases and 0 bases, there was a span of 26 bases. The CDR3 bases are TGTGCCAGCAGCGAGCTTCATAGTCGGGTTAGGGGGAGCTCTGGAAACACCATATATTTT. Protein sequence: CASSELHSRVRGSSGNTIYF.

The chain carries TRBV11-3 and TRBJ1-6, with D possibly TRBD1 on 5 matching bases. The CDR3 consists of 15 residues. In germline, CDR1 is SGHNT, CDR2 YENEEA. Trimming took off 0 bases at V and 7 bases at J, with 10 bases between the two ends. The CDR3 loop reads CASSLDSTVNSPLHF. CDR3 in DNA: TGTGCCAGCAGCTTAGACTCGACAGTAAATTCACCCCTCCACTTT.

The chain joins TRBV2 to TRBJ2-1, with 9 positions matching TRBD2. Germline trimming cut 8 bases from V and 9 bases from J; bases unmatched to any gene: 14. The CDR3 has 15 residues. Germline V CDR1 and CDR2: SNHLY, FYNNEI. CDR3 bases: TGTGCCAGCTCTTTAGCGGGGGACCTACAAGGTGAGCAGTTCTTC. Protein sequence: CASSLAGDLQGEQFF.

In DNA form, the CDR3 reads TGTGCCAGCAGCTTAGTCCAGGGCCAGTGGGATACGCAGTATTTT. Its protein is CASSLVQGQWDTQYF. J is TRBJ2-3 and V is TRBV7-6; weak D call: TRBD1 (5 bases). Germline-derived CDR1 and CDR2 are SGHVS and FNYEAQ. The CDR3 is 15 amino acids. V was pared by 1 base and J by 6 bases, with 14 bases between.

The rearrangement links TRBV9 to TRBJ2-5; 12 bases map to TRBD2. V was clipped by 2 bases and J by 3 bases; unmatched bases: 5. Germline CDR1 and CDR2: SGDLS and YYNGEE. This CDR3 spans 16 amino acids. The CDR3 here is CASSVAGLAGKETQYF. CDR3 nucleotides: TGTGCCAGCAGCGTCGCTGGACTAGCGGGGAAAGAGACCCAGTACTTC.

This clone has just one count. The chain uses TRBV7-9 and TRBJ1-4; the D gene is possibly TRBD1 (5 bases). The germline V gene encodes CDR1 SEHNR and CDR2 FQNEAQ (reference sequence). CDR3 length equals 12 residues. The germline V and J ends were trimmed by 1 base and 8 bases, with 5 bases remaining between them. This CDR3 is CASSLGGEKLFF. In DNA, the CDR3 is TGTGCCAGCAGCTTAGGGGGCGAAAAACTGTTTTTT.

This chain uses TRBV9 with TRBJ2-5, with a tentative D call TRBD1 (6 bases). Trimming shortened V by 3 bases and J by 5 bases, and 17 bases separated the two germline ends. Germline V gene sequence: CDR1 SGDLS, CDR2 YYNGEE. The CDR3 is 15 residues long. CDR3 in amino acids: CASSDSGVVGETQYF. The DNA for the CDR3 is TGTGCCAGCAGCGATTCAGGGGTGGTAGGGGAGACCCAGTACTTC.

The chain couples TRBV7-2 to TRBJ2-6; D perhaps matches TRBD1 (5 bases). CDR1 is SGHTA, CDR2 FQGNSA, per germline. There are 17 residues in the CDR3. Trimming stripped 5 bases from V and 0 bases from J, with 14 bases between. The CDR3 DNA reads TGTGCCAGCAGCGCGACAGCAACCTTCTCTGGGGCCAACGTCCTGACTTTC. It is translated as CASSATATFSGANVLTF.

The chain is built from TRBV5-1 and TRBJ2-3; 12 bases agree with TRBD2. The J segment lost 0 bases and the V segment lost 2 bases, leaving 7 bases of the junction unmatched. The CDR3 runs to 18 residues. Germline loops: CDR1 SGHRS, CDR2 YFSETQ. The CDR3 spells CASSLTGTSGPSTDTQYF. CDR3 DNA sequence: TGCGCCAGCAGCTTAACCGGGACTAGCGGGCCTAGCACAGATACGCAGTATTTT. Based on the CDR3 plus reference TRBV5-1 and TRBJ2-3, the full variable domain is KAGVTQTPRYLIKTRGQQVTLSCSPISGHRSVSWYQQTPGQGLQFLFEYFSETQRNKGNFPGRFSGRQFSNSRSEMNVSTLELGDSALYLCASSLTGTSGPSTDTQYFGPGTRLTVL.

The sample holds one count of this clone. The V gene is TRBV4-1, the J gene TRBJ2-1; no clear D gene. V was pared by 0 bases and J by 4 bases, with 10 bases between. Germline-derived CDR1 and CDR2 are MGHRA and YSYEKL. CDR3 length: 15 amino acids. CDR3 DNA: TGCGCCAGCAGCCAAGACACCGGGTTGTACAATGAGCAGTTCTTC. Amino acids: CASSQDTGLYNEQFF.

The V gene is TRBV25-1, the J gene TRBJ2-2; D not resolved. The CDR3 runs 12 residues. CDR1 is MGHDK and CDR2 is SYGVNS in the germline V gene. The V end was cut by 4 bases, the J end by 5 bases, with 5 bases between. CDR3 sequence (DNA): TGTGCCAGCAGTGTCCGGACCGGGGAGCTGTTTTTT. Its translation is CASSVRTGELFF.

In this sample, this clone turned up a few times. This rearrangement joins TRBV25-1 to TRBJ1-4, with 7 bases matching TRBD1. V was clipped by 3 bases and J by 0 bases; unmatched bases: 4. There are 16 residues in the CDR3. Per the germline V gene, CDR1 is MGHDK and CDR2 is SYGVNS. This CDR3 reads CASSETGISTNEKLFF. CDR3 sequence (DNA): TGTGCCAGCAGTGAGACAGGGATCTCAACTAATGAAAAACTGTTTTTT.

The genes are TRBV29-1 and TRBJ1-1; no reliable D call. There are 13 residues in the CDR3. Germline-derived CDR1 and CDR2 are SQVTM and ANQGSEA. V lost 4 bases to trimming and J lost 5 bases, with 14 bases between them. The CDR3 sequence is CSVGKGRRTEAFF. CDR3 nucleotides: TGCAGCGTTGGGAAGGGCAGGAGGACTGAAGCTTTCTTT.

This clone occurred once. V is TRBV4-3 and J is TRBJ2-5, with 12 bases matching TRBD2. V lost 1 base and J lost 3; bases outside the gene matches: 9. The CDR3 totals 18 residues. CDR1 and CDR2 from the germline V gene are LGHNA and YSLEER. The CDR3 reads CASSQGGASGGAEETQYF. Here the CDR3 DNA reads TGCGCCAGCAGCCAAGGGGGGGCTAGCGGGGGGGCCGAAGAGACCCAGTACTTC.